The T cell receptor beta chain described here comes from a study of spatial heterogeneity in lung cancer. Study as a whole: The correlation between TCR transcript counts in tumor regions and a T cell module score from matched bulk RNA-seq was strong.

General study points: Within tumors, counts of expanded alpha and beta TCRs tracked tumor mutation counts.

From the 5' RACE reads, TCRdb called clonotypes with MiXCR, one entry per CDR3 protein. Of around 9,300 distinct CDR3 sequences listed, approximately 6% are singletons. As to time point: sample taken at primary tumor resection. Samples came from 60 to 75 TRACERx patients with untreated early-stage lung cancer. Germline values: CDR1 SGHRS, CDR2 YFSETQ. The CDR3 length is 16 residues. The junction had 8 bases not matched to a gene; V was cut back by 5 bases and J by 0 bases. Regarding this clonotype: Its target is unknown.

This specimen was lung tumor tissue, taken at surgery. The sequence was obtained from a male donor with early-stage non-small cell lung cancer. The J gene is TRBJ2-1, the V gene TRBV5-1; 7 bases map to TRBD1. In DNA, the CDR3 is TGCGCCAGCAGAAGACAGGGATCTAGCTCCTACAATGAGCAGTTCTTC. This encodes CASRRQGSSSYNEQFF.